This T cell receptor beta chain was captured by sequencing in a study of blood T cell repertoires in COVID-19. In the study overall: Samples taken during acute and convalescent COVID-19 were collected in the United States, Italy and Spain. T cells, B-cell-depleted T cells, or PBMCs provided the cDNA or gDNA that served as material.

This clone was observed a single time. Profiled with immunoSEQ multiplex PCR; TCRdb holds only in-frame clones, not every one. The data show about 240,000 clones, about 85% seen once. This clonotype was sampled from a man in his sixties who had recovered from COVID-19. Specimen: peripheral blood.

The CDR3 is CASSLGGAWNQPQHF. Here the CDR3 DNA reads TGTGCCAGCAGCTTGGGGGGCGCATGGAATCAGCCCCAGCATTTT. This chain links TRBV5-5 with TRBJ1-5, with D perhaps matching TRBD1 (5 bases). Germline loops: CDR1 SGHKS, CDR2 YYEKEE (reference sequence). Trimming pared 0 bases from V and 4 bases from J, leaving 11 bases between. The CDR3 covers 15 residues.